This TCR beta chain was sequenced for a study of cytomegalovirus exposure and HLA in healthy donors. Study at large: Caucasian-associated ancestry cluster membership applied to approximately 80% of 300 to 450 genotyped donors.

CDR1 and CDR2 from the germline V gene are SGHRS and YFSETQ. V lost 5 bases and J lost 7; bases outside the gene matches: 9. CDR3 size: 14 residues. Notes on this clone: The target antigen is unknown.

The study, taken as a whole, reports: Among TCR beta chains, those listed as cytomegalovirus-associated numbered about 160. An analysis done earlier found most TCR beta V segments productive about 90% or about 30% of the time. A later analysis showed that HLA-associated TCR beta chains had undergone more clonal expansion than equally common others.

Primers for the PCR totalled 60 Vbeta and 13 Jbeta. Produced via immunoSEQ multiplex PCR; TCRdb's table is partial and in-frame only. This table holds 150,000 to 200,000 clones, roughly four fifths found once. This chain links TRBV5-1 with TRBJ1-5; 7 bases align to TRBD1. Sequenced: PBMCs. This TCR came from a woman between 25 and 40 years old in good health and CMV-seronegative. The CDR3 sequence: CASRTGVGDQPQHF. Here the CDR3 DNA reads TGCGCCAGCAGAACAGGGGTGGGGGACCAGCCCCAGCATTTT.